Shown below are 6 T cell receptor beta chains from a single sample sequenced in a study of PD-1 blockade in classical Hodgkin lymphoma. Time point described: newly diagnosed, previously untreated cHL patient sample. TCRdb's table, derived via immunoSEQ multiplex PCR, lists solely in-frame clones and lacks some. The sample comprises tens of thousands of clones, over 90% of which are singletons, and more than 2% rests with the top ten. Sequencing was carried out using peripheral blood mononuclear cells (PBMCs). These receptors were taken from a human donor with classical Hodgkin lymphoma.

This chain joins TRBV28 and TRBJ2-5; 11 bases agree with TRBD2. Germline CDR1 MDHEN, CDR2 SYDVKM. The length of the CDR3 is 16 residues. The V segment lost 5 bases and the J segment 4 bases; nucleotides outside the gene matches: 9. CDR3 region: CASSAIAGGPRETQYF. CDR3 in DNA: TGTGCCAGCAGTGCGATAGCGGGAGGGCCACGAGAGACCCAGTACTTC.

The chain recombines TRBV5-1 with TRBJ2-2; 8 bases are shared with TRBD1. The germline CDR1 and CDR2 sequences are SGHRS and YFSETQ. The length of the CDR3 is 14 residues. Trimming removed 4 bases from V and 7 bases from J; junction bases left unmatched: 6. CDR3 in DNA: TGCGCCAGCAGCCCGGGGACAGGTAGCGGGGAGCTGTTTTTT. As protein: CASSPGTGSGELFF.

This rearrangement joins TRBV9 to TRBJ1-2, with D maybe TRBD1 (5 bases). V lost 4 bases, J lost 3 bases, and 13 bases lay in between. CDR1 is SGDLS, CDR2 YYNGEE, per germline. This CDR3 comprises 14 residues. The CDR3 loop is CASSSGGTYYGYTF. The DNA of the CDR3 is TGTGCCAGCAGCTCGGGGGGGACGTACTATGGCTACACCTTC.

The rearrangement links TRBV11-2 to TRBJ1-5, with 8 nucleotides matching TRBD1. Germline V lookup: CDR1 SGHAT, CDR2 FQNNGV. The V segment lost 2 bases and the J segment 7 bases; nucleotides outside the gene matches: 4. The CDR3 spans 14 residues. DNA for the CDR3: TGTGCCAGCAGCTTATGGGGGACAGGCCAGCCCCAGCATTTT. The encoded protein is CASSLWGTGQPQHF.

V usage is TRBV10-3 and J usage is TRBJ2-5; D not resolved. CDR3 length equals 13 residues. With 2 bases removed from V and 4 bases from J, the gap between germline ends came to 8 bases. Germline CDR1 is ENHRY and CDR2 is SYGVKD. CDR3 amino acids: CAISEGYRETQYF. CDR3 DNA sequence: TGTGCCATCAGTGAGGGGTATCGAGAGACCCAGTACTTC.

V and J are TRBV5-6 and TRBJ1-2; a possible D gene is TRBD1 (6 bases). The CDR3 sequence is 12 residues long. Germline lookup yields CDR1 SGHDT and CDR2 YYEEEE. V was shortened by 4 bases and J by 6 bases, with 10 bases between the two germline ends. For the CDR3, the DNA is TGTGCCAGCAGCAGAGACAGGCATGGCTACACCTTC. Protein sequence: CASSRDRHGYTF.